This TCR beta chain was sequenced in a study of blood T cell repertoires in COVID-19. Study in general: Acute and convalescent COVID-19 specimens originated in the United States, Italy and Spain. PBMCs, B-cell-depleted T cells, or T cells provided the cDNA or gDNA that made up the material.

The junction had 10 bases not matched to a gene; V was cut back by 0 bases and J by 3 bases. The CDR3 runs 17 residues. Germline V CDR1 and CDR2: GTSNPN, SVGIG (reference sequence). Original data processing: The assay estimated nucleated cells by amplifying reference gene primers. Libraries were prepared by immunoSEQ multiplex PCR; TCRdb keeps only in-frame clonotypes and omits some of them. That table furnishes V, J and clone size, whereas the DNA furnished D and trimming. The repertoire consists of under 350,000 clones, with 85% to 90% occurring once and the leading ten covering 1.5% to 2%. The Seattle patients, enrolled during active infection, were followed longitudinally.

The material sequenced was peripheral blood. The receptor was isolated from a woman under 40 with COVID-19, enrolled during active disease. The genes are TRBV30 and TRBJ2-3; 9 nucleotides agree with TRBD1. The CDR3 loop reads CAWSVRPQTGGTDTQYF. The CDR3 region has the DNA TGTGCCTGGAGTGTCCGGCCCCAGACAGGGGGGACAGATACGCAGTATTTT.